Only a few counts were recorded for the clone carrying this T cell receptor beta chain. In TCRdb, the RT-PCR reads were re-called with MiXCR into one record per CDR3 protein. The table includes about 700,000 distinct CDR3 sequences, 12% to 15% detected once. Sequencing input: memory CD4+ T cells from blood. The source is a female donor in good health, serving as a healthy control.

CDR3 nucleotides: TGTGCCAGCAGTGAATATGGGGGTGGGGAGACCCAGTACTTC. Its translation: CASSEYGGGETQYF. V and J are TRBV25-1 and TRBJ2-5; TRBD1 or TRBD2 may be the D gene (5 bases each). Trimming removed 0 bases at V and 5 bases at J, with 10 bases between. This CDR3 comprises 14 residues. Germline V lookup: CDR1 MGHDK, CDR2 SYGVNS.